This T cell receptor (beta chain) emerged from a study of T cell changes during pregnancy in multiple sclerosis. Repertoires were generated with immunoSEQ multiplex PCR, while TCRdb's copy carries only in-frame clones and drops some. The sample has 32,000 or so clones, roughly 90% seen once. This CDR3 contains 16 residues. The V gene's germline CDR1 is WNHNN and CDR2 SYGVQD (reference sequence). The V gene end was trimmed by 0 bases and the J gene end by 8 bases; junction bases not matched to a gene: 12. Sequences were derived from CD4+ T cells from peripheral blood mononuclear cells, sampled in the second trimester of pregnancy. The TCR was taken from a female donor with multiple sclerosis, enrolled in a pregnancy study. The chain uses TRBV10-1 and TRBJ1-2, with TRBD1 matching 7 bases. The CDR3 nucleotides are TGCGCCAGCAGTGAGTCGAATACAGGGGCGCAGAAGGGCTACACCTTC. Translated, it gives CASSESNTGAQKGYTF.